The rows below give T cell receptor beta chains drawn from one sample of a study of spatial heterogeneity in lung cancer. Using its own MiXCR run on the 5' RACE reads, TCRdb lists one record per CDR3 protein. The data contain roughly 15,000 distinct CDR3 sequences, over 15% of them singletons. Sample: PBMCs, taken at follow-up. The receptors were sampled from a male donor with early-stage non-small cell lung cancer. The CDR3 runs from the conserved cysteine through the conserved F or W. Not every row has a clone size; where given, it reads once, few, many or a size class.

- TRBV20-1 CSARDFQGTIQETQYF
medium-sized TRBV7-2 CASSGGLNFKNIQYF
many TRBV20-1 CSARDPLAGGRETQYF
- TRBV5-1 CASSSGPRHEKLFF
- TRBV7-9 CASTGALGDTDTQYF
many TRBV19 CASSIDRASPLHF
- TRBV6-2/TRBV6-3 CASSPYIGQPQHF
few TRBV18 CASSPATGYEQYF
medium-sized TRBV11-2 CASSLGTQLEQFF
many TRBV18 CASSPVTDAYEQYF
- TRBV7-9 CASSSEGTSKETQYF
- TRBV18 CASSPARAGGIGYTF
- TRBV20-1 CSASVGTSGGDEQFF
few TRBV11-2 CASSFTTGDLTEAFF
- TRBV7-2 CASSRRLRTMNTGELFF
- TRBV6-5 CASSNTGDGELFF
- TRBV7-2 CASSFRQGDGYTF
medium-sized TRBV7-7 CASSPGTRIPGELFF
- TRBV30 CAWSLLRDSYTGELFF
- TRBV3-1 CASSSPPDEQYF
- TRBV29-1 CSIEGAPNQETQYF
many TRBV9 CASSVVEGETQYF
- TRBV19 CASSSAGVFSGNTIYF
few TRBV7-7 CASSPFPRGRPEAFF
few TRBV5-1 CASSLRVSQETQYF
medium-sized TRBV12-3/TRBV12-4 CASSLFGGAAVYEQYF
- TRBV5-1 CASSLATTGDYGYTF
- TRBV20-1 CSARRDRGEDYEQYF
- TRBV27 CASSLSGEAPQHF
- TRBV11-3 CVSRGGTAEAFF
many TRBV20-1 CSASEASGGQETQYF
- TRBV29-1 CSVPDDSSGNTIYF
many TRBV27 CASSLYAGNGYTF
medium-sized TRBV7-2 CASSLARETDTQYF
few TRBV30 CAWSAFRGENGYTF
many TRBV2 CASSDPDRGLEKLFF
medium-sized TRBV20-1 CSARKLGTEAFF
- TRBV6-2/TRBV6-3 CASDRVGDSPLHF
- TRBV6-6 CASSYSDYSGANVLTF
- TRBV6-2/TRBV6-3 CASSSQGHGELFF
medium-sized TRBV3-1 CASSQGDGANEKLFF
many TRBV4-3 CASSQGHTDTQYF
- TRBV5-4 CASSVDRGANYGYTF
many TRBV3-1 CASSPQGGRGYGYTF
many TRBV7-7 CASSLSPGPGTQYF
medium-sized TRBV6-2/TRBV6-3 CASSFGRADTQYF
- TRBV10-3 CAISVGGNYGYTF
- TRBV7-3 CASSFDSSGGTYNEQFF
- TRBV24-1 CATSGGGRPPVEQYF
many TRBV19 CASSIWAGGNTEAFF
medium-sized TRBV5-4 CASSLWGDEKLFF
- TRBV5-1 CASSFYPGSEAFF
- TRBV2 CASSAYSAYNEQFF
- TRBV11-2 CASSPGPPYEQYF
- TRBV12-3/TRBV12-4 CASRGLADYGYTF
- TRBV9 CASSPQGVEAFF
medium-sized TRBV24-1 CATSDGRGLAGNNEQFF